Described below is a single T cell receptor (beta chain) sequence and its context. Its antigen is currently unknown. The CDR3 contains 18 residues. CDR1 is MGHRA and CDR2 is YSYEKL in the germline V gene. The ends were cut back, 1 base at V and 5 bases at J, with 23 bases in the middle. Combining a sample-barcoded 5' primer with a J-beta primer mix, a second PCR ran for roughly 6 to 11 cycles. Every sample returned 2.5 million or more CDR3-containing paired-end reads. A single record per CDR3 protein comes from TCRdb applying MiXCR to the 5' RACE reads. This table has roughly 1,500,000 distinct CDR3 sequences, approximately 38% appearing once. This entry comes from a study of blood T cells in healthy people across ages. Individuals who donated were healthy Caucasians from Russia aged roughly 6 to 90. Study-level findings and limits: Long-lived donors exceeded aged donors in naive CD4+ cells and diversity.

The gene calls are TRBV4-1 and TRBJ1-1, with D possibly TRBD1 on 5 matching bases. Sequencing was performed on blood. The receptor's source is a young woman in good health. Here the CDR3 DNA reads TGCGCCAGCAGCCAAGTCGCAGGCACCGAGGGGACGAGGACTGAAGCTTTCTTT. Encoded protein: CASSQVAGTEGTRTEAFF.